This T cell receptor beta chain was found in a study of regulatory T cells in long-lasting Graves disease. The TCR beta library used iRepertoire HTBI primers with Arm-PCR amplification of CDR3. TCRdb reprocessed the multiplex PCR reads via MiXCR and lists one record per CDR3 protein. Among hundreds of thousands of distinct CDR3 sequences listed, more than 15% were seen once. Time point denoted: newly diagnosed GD, antithyroid drugs for less than 3 months. Scientists built the TCR library using RNA that was extracted from PBMCs. The V end was cut by 1 base, the J end by 4 bases, with 10 bases between. Germline V lookup: CDR1 SNHLY, CDR2 FYNNEI. The CDR3 runs 14 residues. These data are also associated with another study on T cells in Graves' hyperthyroidism and ophthalmopathy.

This chain links TRBV2 with TRBJ1-1, with D hard to call. The sequence was collected from a middle-aged woman with Graves disease. The specimen comprised peripheral blood mononuclear cells (PBMCs), sampled at new diagnosis, from a patient treated with antithyroid drugs. This chain's CDR3 is CASSEGGRSTEAFF. The DNA of the CDR3 is TGTGCCAGCAGTGAAGGAGGCAGGAGCACTGAAGCTTTCTTT. The full variable domain, its missing parts supplied by reference TRBV2 and TRBJ1-1, is EPEVTQTPSHQVTQMGQEVILRCVPISNHLYFYWYRQILGQKVEFLVSFYNNEISEKSEIFDDQFSVERPDGSNFTLKIRSTKLEDSAMYFCASSEGGRSTEAFFGQGTRLTVV.